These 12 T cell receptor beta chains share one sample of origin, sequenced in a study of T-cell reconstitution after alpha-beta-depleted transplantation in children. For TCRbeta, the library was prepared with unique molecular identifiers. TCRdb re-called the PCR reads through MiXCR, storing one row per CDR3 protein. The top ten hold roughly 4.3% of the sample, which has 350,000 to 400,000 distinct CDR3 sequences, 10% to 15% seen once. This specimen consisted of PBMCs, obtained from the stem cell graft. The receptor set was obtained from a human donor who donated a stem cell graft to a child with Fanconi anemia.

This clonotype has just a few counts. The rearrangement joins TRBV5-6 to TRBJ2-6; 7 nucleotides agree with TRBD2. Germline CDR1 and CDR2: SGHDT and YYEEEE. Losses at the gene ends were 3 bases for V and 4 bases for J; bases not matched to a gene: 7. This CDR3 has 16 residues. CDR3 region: CASSSPGRVGANVLTF. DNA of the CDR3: TGTGCCAGCAGCTCCCCGGGGAGGGTAGGGGCCAACGTCCTGACTTTC.

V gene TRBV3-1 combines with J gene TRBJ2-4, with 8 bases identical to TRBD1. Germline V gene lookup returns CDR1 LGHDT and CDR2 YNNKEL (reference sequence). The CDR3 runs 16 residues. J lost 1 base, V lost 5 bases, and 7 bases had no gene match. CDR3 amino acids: CASSFDRGAAKNIQYF. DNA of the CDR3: TGTGCCAGCAGCTTCGACAGGGGAGCGGCCAAAAACATTCAGTACTTC.

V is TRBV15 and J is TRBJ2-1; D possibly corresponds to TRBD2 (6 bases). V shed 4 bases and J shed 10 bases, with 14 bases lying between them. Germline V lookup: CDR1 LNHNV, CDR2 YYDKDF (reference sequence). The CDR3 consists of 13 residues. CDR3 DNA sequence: TGTGCCACCAGCACCCAACCGGGAGCGGAGCAGTTCTTC. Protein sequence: CATSTQPGAEQFF.

The CDR3: CSAPNRVSYNEQFF. CDR3 nucleotides: TGCAGTGCTCCCAACAGGGTCTCCTACAATGAGCAGTTCTTC. The chain joins TRBV20-1 to TRBJ2-1; maybe TRBD1 (6 bases). Germline CDR1 reads DFQATT; CDR2 reads SNEGSKA (reference sequence). The CDR3 has 14 amino acids. V lost 5 bases and J 0 bases, leaving 11 bases between the germline ends.

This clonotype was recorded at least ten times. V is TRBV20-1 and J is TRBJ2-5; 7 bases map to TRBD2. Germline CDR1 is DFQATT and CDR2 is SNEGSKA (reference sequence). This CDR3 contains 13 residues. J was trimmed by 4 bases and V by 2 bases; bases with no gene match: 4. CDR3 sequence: CSARPGGLETQYF. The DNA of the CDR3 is TGCAGTGCTAGACCGGGAGGCTTAGAGACCCAGTACTTC.

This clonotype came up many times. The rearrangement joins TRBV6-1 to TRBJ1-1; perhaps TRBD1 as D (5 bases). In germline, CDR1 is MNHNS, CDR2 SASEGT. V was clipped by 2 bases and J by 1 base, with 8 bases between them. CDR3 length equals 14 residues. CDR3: CASSEIGANTEAFF. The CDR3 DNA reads TGTGCCAGCAGTGAAATCGGGGCGAACACTGAAGCTTTCTTT.

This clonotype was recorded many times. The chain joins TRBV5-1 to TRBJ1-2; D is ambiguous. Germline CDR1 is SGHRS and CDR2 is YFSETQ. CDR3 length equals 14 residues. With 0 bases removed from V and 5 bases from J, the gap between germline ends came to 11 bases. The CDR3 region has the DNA TGCGCCAGCAGCTTGGGGCACAACAAGTATGGCTACACCTTC. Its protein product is CASSLGHNKYGYTF.

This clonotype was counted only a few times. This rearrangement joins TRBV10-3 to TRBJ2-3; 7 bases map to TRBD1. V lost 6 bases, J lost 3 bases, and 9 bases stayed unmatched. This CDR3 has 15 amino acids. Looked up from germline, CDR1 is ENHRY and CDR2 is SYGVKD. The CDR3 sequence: CAIRADRARTDTQYF. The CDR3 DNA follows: TGTGCCATCAGGGCCGACAGGGCCCGTACAGATACGCAGTATTTT.

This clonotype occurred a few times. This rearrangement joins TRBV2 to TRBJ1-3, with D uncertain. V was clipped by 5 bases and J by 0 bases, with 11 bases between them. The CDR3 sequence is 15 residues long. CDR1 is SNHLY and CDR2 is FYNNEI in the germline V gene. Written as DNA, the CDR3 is TGTGCCAGCAGTTCGGATCGGATCTCTGGAAACACCATATATTTT. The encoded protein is CASSSDRISGNTIYF.

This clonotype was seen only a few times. CDR3 region: CASSWSGPYEQYF. DNA for the CDR3: TGCGCCAGCAGCTGGTCAGGCCCCTACGAGCAGTACTTC. The rearrangement joins TRBV5-1 to TRBJ2-7; D is undetermined. This CDR3 is 13 amino acids long. Deletions cut 3 bases from V and 2 bases from J, with 9 bases between. Germline CDR1 reads SGHRS; CDR2 reads YFSETQ.

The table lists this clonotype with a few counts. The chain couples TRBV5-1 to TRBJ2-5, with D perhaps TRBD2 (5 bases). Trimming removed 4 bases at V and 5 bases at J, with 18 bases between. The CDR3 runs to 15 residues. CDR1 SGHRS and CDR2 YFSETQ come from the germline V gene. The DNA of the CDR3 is TGCGCCAGCAGCATTGGACTTGACGCAAGCGAGACCCAGTACTTC. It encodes CASSIGLDASETQYF.

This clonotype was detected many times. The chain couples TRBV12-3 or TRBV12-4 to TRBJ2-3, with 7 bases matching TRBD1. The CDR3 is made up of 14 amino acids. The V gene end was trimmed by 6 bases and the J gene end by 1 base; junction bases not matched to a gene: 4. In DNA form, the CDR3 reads TGTGCCAGCAGGGTCACAGGGGGCACAGATACGCAGTATTTT. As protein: CASRVTGGTDTQYF.